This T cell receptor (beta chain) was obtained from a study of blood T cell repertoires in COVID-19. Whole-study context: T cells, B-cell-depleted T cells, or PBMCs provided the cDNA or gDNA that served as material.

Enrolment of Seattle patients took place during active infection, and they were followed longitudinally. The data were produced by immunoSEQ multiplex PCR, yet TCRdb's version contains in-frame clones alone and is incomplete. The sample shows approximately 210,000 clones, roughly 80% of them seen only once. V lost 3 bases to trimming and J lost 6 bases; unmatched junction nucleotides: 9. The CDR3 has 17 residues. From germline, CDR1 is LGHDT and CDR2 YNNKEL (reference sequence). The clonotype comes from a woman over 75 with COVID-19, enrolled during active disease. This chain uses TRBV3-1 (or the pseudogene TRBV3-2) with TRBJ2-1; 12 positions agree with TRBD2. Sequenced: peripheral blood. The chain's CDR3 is CASSHQGGLAGTNEQFF. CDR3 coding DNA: TGTGCCAGCAGCCACCAAGGAGGACTAGCGGGAACCAATGAGCAGTTCTTC.